The rows below give T cell receptor beta chains drawn from one sample of a study of CD8 T cells in Susac syndrome. MiXCR, run by TCRdb on the immunoSEQ multiplex PCR reads, gives a single entry per CDR3 protein. The data contain 150,000 to 200,000 distinct CDR3 sequences, about 93% of them singletons. Sequenced material: CD4+ T cells from PBMCs. Receptor source: a human donor in good health. Each CDR3 is given with its conserved first and last residue. A D gene is named only where the DNA matches it firmly. Clone size is stated in some rows and not others, as once, few, many or a class when expanded.

d_call | clone_size | j_call | v_call | cdr3_aa
NA | NA | TRBJ2-2 | TRBV10-2 | CASMGLPLNTGELFF
NA | NA | TRBJ2-7 | TRBV7-8 | CASSRGVRRGAREQYF
NA | once | TRBJ1-2 | TRBV12-3/TRBV12-4 | CASTYYQGIDGYTF
NA | NA | TRBJ2-5 | TRBV5-4 | CASSLGSVGGETQYF
NA | NA | TRBJ1-1 | TRBV6-1 | CASRIRNTEAFF
NA | NA | TRBJ2-5 | TRBV7-9 | CASSLNQGRETQYF
TRBD1 | NA | TRBJ2-1 | TRBV6-5 | CASSLHRGPYNEQFF
TRBD1 | NA | TRBJ2-1 | TRBV5-1 | CASSPGQGAYNEQFF
TRBD1 | NA | TRBJ1-6 | TRBV20-1 | CSARERTGNSPLHF
NA | few | TRBJ1-1 | TRBV7-9 | CASSLRQGNTEAFF
TRBD1 | once | TRBJ2-5 | TRBV11-2 | CASSLGTGGTQYF
NA | NA | TRBJ2-1 | TRBV6-5 | CASRLIWDNYYNEQFF
TRBD2 | NA | TRBJ2-3 | TRBV4-2 | CASSLMAGGTLRDTQYF
NA | NA | TRBJ2-3 | TRBV12-3/TRBV12-4 | CASSSRNTDTQYF
NA | NA | TRBJ1-6 | TRBV7-2 | CASSQRDTTPLHF
NA | NA | TRBJ1-2 | TRBV7-2 | CASSSSPGGYGYTF
TRBD1 | once | TRBJ1-1 | TRBV12-3/TRBV12-4 | CASSQPQGGANTEAFF
NA | NA | TRBJ1-2 | TRBV19 | CASRTFYYGYTF
TRBD2 | NA | TRBJ2-7 | TRBV20-1 | CSAAESGGLSYEQYF
NA | NA | TRBJ1-1 | TRBV20-1 | CSARDLRRGVTEAFF
NA | NA | TRBJ2-4 | TRBV12-3/TRBV12-4 | CASSVWGDIQYF
NA | NA | TRBJ2-7 | TRBV12-3/TRBV12-4 | CASSLEAGYEQYF
TRBD1 | once | TRBJ2-5 | TRBV5-4 | CASSLEGAKETQYF
TRBD1 | NA | TRBJ1-5 | TRBV19 | CASTDRGNSNQPQHF
NA | NA | TRBJ2-7 | TRBV9 | CASSLRDTSYEQYF
NA | NA | TRBJ2-7 | TRBV27 | CASTPPGRLVEQYF
NA | NA | TRBJ2-3 | TRBV24-1 | CATSDPTGSGDTQYF
NA | NA | TRBJ2-1 | TRBV5-6 | CASRRYSSFNEQFF
NA | few | TRBJ2-1 | TRBV5-1 | CASSLRLDSYNEQFF
TRBD2 | once | TRBJ2-7 | TRBV7-9 | CASSLLAGATNEQYF
NA | NA | TRBJ1-4 | TRBV9 | CASSPRPGEKLFF
TRBD1 | NA | TRBJ1-2 | TRBV5-4 | CASSSGTDINYGYTF
TRBD2 | NA | TRBJ2-5 | TRBV9 | CASSREGTSGETQYF
TRBD2 | NA | TRBJ2-1 | TRBV20-1 | CSARDQRGASYNEQFF
NA | NA | TRBJ1-4 | TRBV2 | CASSGNTDNEKLFF
NA | NA | TRBJ2-3 | TRBV7-2 | CASSLLPGVRTNTQYF
NA | NA | TRBJ1-1 | TRBV27 | CASSPSTQMDTEAFF
NA | NA | TRBJ2-5 | TRBV5-4 | CASSLTPLYQETQYF
TRBD1 | NA | TRBJ1-1 | TRBV7-2 | CASSFGTDTEAFF
NA | NA | TRBJ2-5 | TRBV19 | CASSIDPSGHLLQETQYF
NA | few | TRBJ2-2 | TRBV7-2 | CASRPIRGTGELFF
TRBD2 | NA | TRBJ2-1 | TRBV12-3/TRBV12-4 | CASTQRGAGAYNEQFF
NA | NA | TRBJ2-7 | TRBV7-9 | CASSPEGGKGKYF
NA | NA | TRBJ2-7 | TRBV12-3/TRBV12-4 | CASSGRDGSYEQYF
NA | once | TRBJ1-1 | TRBV19 | CASSRTSNTEAFF
NA | NA | TRBJ1-5 | TRBV20-1 | CSASGQESQPQHF
NA | NA | TRBJ1-1 | TRBV20-1 | CSARARNTEAFF
TRBD1 | NA | TRBJ2-7 | TRBV6-1 | CATTRGDRDHEQYF
NA | NA | TRBJ1-2 | TRBV25-1 | CASSDGQARGYTF
NA | few | TRBJ1-5 | TRBV3-1 | CASSQDTGDLRPQHF
NA | NA | TRBJ2-3 | TRBV21-1 | CASSKPPSGGIDTQYF
NA | once | TRBJ2-5 | TRBV5-1 | CASSLLRGVQETQYF
NA | NA | TRBJ2-1 | TRBV3-1 | CASSQRLESIREQFF